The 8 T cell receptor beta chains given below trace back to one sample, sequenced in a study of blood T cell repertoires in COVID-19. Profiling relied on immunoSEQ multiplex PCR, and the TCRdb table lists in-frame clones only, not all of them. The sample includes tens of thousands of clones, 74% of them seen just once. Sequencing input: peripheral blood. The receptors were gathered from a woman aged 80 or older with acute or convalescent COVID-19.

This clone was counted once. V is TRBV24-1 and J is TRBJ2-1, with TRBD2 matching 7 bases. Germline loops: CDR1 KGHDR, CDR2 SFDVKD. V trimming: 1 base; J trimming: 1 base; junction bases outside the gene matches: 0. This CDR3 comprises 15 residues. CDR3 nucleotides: TGTGCCACCAGTGATTTCGGGAGGTCCTACAATGAGCAGTTCTTC. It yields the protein CATSDFGRSYNEQFF.

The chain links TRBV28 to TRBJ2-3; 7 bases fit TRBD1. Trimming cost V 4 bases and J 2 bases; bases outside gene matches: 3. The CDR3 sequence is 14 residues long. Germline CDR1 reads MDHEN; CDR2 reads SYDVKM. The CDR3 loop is CASSSGTVTDTQYF. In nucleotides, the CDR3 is TGTGCCAGCAGTTCAGGGACAGTCACAGATACGCAGTATTTT.

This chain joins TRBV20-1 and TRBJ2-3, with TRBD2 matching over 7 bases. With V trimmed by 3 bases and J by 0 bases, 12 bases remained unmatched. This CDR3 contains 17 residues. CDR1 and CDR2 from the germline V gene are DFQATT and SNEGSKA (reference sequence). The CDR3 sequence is CSASPSGISISTDTQYF. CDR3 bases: TGCAGTGCTAGTCCTAGCGGAATCTCCATAAGCACAGATACGCAGTATTTT.

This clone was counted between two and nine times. The CDR3 nucleotides read TGTGCCAGCAGCTTTGACAGCATCGCAACTAATGAAAAACTGTTTTTT. Protein: CASSFDSIATNEKLFF. The chain joins TRBV6-2 or TRBV6-3 to TRBJ1-4, with a weak D call TRBD1 (5 bases). Germline loops: CDR1 MNHEY, CDR2 SVGEGT. With 6 bases removed from V and 0 bases from J, the gap between germline ends came to 14 bases. This CDR3 is 16 amino acids long.

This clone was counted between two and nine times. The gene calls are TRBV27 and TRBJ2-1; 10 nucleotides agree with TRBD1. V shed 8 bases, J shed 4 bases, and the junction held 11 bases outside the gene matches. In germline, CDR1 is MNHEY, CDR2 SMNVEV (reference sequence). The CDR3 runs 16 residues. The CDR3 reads CASLHAGTGAYNEQFF. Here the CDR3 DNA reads TGTGCCAGCCTTCATGCAGGGACAGGGGCTTACAATGAGCAGTTCTTC.

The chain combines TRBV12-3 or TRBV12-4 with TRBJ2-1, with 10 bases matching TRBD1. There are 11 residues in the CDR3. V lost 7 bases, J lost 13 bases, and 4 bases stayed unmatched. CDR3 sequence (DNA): TGTGCCAGCACTGACAGGGGGCACCAGTTCTTC. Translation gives CASTDRGHQFF.

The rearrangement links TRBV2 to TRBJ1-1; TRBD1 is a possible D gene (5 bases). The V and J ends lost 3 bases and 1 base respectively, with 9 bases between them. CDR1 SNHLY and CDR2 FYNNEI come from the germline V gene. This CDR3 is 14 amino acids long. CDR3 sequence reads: CASSEGRANTEAFF. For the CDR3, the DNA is TGTGCCAGCAGTGAGGGCAGGGCGAACACTGAAGCTTTCTTT.

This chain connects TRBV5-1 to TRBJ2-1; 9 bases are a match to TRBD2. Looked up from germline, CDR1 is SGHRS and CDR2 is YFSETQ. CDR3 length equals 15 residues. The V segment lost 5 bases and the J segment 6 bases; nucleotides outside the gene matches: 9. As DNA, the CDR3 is TGCGCCAGCAGGCGGATGGCGGGAGGGCTCAATGAGCAGTTCTTC. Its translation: CASRRMAGGLNEQFF.